This TCR beta chain was documented in a study of blood T cell repertoires in COVID-19. Some clones are missing from TCRdb's copy, which holds only in-frame ones; the method was immunoSEQ multiplex PCR. The table lists more than 450,000 clones, roughly nine tenths of them singletons. Participants' reported clinical history set cohort assignment. CDR3 length: 21 residues. Germline CDR1 reads SGHRS; CDR2 reads YFSETQ. V lost 4 bases, J lost 8 bases, and 25 bases stayed unmatched. The chain employs TRBV5-1 and TRBJ2-1, with 12 bases lining up with TRBD2. The receptor's source is a woman aged 18-29 years who had recovered from COVID-19. Material: PBMCs or T cells enriched from blood (not recorded which). The chain's CDR3 is CASSPGSRSGLAGLYRHEQFF. The CDR3 nucleotides read TGCGCCAGCAGCCCCGGGTCCAGGAGCGGACTAGCGGGGCTCTACAGGCATGAGCAGTTCTTC.